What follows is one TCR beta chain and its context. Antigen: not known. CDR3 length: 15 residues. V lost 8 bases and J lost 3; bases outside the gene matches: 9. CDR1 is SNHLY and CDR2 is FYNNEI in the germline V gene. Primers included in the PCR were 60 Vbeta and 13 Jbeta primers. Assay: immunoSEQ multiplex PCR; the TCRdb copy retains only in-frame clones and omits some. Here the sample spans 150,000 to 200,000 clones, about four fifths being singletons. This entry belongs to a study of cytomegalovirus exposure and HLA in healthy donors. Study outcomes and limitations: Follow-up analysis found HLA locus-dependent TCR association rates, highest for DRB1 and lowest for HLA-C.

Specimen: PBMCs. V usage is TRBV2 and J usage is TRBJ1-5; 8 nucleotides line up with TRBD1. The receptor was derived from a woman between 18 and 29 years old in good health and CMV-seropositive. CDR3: CASGWDRYSNQPQHF. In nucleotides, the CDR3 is TGTGCCAGCGGATGGGACAGGTATTCCAATCAGCCCCAGCATTTT.